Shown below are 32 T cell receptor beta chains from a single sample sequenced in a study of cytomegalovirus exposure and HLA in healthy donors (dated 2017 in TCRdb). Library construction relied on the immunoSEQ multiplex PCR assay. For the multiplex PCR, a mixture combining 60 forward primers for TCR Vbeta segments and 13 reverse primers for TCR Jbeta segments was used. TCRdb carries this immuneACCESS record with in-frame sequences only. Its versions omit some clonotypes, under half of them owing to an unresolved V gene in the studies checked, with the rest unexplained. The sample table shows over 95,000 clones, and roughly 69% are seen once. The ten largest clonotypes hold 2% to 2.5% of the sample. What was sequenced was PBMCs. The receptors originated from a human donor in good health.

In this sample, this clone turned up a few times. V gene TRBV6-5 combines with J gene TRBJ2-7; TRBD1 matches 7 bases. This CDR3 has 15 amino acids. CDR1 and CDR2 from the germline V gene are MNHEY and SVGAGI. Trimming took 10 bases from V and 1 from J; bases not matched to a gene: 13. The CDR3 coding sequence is TGTGCCACCCGAAGCCTCCGGGACAGTTCCTACGAGCAGTACTTC. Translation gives CATRSLRDSSYEQYF.

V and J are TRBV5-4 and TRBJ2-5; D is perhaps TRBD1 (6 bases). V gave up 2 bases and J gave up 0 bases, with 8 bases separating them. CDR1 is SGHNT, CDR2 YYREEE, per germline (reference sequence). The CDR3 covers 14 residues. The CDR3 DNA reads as TGTGCCAGCAGCTTAAGACAGGACCAAGAGACCCAGTACTTC. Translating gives CASSLRQDQETQYF.

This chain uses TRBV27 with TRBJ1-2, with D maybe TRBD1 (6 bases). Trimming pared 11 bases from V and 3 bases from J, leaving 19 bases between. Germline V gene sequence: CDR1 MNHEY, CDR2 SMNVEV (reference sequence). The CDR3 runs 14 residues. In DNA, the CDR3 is TGTGCCCGAAACGGACAGACGATCTACTATGGCTACACCTTC. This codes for CARNGQTIYYGYTF.

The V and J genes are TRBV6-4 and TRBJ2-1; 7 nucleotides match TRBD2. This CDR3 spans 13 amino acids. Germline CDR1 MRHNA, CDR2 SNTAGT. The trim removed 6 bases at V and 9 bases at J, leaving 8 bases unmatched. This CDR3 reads CASSETQRGEQFF. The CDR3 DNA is TGTGCCAGCAGCGAGACCCAGCGGGGTGAGCAGTTCTTC.

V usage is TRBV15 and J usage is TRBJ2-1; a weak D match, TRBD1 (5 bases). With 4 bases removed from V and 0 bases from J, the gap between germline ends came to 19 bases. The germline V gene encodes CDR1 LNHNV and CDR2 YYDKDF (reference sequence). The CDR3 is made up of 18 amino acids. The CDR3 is CATSTMMDPQGSYNEQFF. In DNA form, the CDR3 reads TGTGCCACCAGCACCATGATGGACCCGCAGGGCTCCTACAATGAGCAGTTCTTC.

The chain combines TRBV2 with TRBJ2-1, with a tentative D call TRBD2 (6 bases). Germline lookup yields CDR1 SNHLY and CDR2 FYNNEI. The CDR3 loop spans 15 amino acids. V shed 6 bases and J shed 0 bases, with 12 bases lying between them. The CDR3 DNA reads TGTGCCAGCAGAAGCCAGCGGGCCTCCTACAATGAGCAGTTCTTC. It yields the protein CASRSQRASYNEQFF.

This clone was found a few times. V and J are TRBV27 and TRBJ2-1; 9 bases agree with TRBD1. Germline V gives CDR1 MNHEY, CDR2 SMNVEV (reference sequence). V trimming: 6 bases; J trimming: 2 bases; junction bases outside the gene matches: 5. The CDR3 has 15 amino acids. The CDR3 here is CASRRDRVAYNEQFF. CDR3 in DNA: TGTGCCAGCAGACGGGACAGGGTCGCCTACAATGAGCAGTTCTTC.

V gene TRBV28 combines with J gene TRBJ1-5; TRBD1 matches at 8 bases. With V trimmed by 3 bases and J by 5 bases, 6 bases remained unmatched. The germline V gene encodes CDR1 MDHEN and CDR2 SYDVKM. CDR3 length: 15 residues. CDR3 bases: TGTGCCAGCAGTTTCCCGGACAGGGACTATCAGCCCCAGCATTTT. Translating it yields CASSFPDRDYQPQHF.

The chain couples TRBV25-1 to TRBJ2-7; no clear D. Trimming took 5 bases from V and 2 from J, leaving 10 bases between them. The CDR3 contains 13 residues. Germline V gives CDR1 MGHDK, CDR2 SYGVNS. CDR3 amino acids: CASSSSQPYEQYF. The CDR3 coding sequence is TGTGCCAGCAGTTCGTCACAGCCCTACGAGCAGTACTTC.

The CDR3 DNA reads TGTGCCAGCAGCCACCGATCCAGGGACCAAGAGACCCAGTACTTC. Translating gives CASSHRSRDQETQYF. The chain has TRBV9 and TRBJ2-5; tentative D call: TRBD1 (5 bases). V lost 4 bases and J lost 0, with 13 bases in between. This CDR3 is 15 amino acids long. Germline CDR1 SGDLS, CDR2 YYNGEE. Combining the CDR3 with reference TRBV9 and TRBJ2-5 gives the whole variable domain DSGVTQTPKHLITATGQRVTLRCSPRSGDLSVYWYQQSLDQGLQFLIQYYNGEERAKGNILERFSAQQFPDLHSELNLSSLELGDSALYFCASSHRSRDQETQYFGPGTRLLVL.

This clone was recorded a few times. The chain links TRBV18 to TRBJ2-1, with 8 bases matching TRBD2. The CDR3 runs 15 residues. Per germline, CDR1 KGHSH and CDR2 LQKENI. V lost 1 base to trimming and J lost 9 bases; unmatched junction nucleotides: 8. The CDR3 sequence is CASSPLRSREGEQFF. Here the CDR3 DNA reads TGTGCCAGCTCACCACTCCGATCTCGGGAGGGTGAGCAGTTCTTC.

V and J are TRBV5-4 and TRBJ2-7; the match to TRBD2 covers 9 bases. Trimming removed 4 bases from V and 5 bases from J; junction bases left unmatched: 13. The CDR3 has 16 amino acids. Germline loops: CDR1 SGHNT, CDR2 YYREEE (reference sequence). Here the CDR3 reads CASSGLVGGRAHEQYF. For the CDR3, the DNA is TGTGCCAGCAGCGGCCTTGTTGGCGGGAGGGCCCACGAGCAGTACTTC.

In nucleotides, the CDR3 is TGTGCCAGCAGCTTATTAGGGACAGGGGTGAATGAGCAGTTCTTC. It is translated as CASSLLGTGVNEQFF. This sequence joins TRBV11-2 and TRBJ2-1; TRBD1 matches 10 bases. Germline assignment: CDR1 SGHAT and CDR2 FQNNGV. The CDR3 runs to 15 residues. V trimming: 2 bases; J trimming: 7 bases; junction bases outside the gene matches: 5.

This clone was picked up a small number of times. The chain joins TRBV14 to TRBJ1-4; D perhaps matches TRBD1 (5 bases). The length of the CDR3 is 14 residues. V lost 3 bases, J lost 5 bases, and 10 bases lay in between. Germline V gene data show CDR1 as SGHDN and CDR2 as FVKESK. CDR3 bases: TGTGCCAGCAGCCAGACAGACCAAAATGAAAAACTGTTTTTT. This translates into CASSQTDQNEKLFF.

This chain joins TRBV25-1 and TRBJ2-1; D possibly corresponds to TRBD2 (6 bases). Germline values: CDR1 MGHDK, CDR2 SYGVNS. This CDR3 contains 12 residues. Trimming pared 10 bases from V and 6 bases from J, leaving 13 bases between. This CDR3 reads CATSGVRNEQFF. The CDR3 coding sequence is TGTGCCACCTCGGGAGTCCGCAATGAGCAGTTCTTC.

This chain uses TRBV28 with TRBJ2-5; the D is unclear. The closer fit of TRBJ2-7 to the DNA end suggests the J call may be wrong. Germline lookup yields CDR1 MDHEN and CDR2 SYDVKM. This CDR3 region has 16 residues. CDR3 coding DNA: TGTGCCAGCAGTTCTACCCAGCCCGGTTTGGGCTACGAGCAGTACTTC. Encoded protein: CASSSTQPGLGYEQYF.

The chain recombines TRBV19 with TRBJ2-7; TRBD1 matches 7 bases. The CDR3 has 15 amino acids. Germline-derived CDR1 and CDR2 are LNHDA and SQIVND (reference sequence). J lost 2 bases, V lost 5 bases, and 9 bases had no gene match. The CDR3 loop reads CASSPSTGNPYEQYF. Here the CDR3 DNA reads TGTGCCAGTAGTCCTTCGACAGGGAACCCCTACGAGCAGTACTTC.

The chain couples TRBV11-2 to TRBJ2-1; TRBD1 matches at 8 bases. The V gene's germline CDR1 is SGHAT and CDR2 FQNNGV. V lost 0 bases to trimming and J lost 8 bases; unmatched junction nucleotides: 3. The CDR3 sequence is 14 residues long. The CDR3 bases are TGTGCCAGCAGCTTAGACCCAGGGGGCGATGAGCAGTTCTTC. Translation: CASSLDPGGDEQFF.

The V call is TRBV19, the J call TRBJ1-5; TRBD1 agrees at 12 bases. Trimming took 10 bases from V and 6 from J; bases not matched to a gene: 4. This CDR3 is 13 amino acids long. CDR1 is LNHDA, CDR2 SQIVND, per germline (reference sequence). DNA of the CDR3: TGTGCCATCGGGACAGGGGGCTTTCAGCCCCAGCATTTT. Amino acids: CAIGTGGFQPQHF. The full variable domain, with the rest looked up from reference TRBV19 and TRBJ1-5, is DGGITQSPKYLFRKEGQNVTLSCEQNLNHDAMYWYRQDPGQGLRLIYYSQIVNDFQKGDIAEGYSVSREKKESFPLTVTSAQKNPTAFYLCAIGTGGFQPQHFGDGTRLSIL.

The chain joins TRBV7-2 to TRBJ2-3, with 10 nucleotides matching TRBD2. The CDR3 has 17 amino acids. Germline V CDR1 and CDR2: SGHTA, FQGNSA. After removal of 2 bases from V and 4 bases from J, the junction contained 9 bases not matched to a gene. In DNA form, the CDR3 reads TGTGCCAGCAGCTTATCTTTGCCTAGCGGGGGACCAGATACGCAGTATTTT. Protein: CASSLSLPSGGPDTQYF.

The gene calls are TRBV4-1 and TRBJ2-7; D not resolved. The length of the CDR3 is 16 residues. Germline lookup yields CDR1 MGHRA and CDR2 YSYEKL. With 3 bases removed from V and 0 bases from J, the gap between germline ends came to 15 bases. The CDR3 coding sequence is TGCGCCAGCAGCCAGGAGTCCTTTCCACCCTCCTACGAGCAGTACTTC. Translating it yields CASSQESFPPSYEQYF.

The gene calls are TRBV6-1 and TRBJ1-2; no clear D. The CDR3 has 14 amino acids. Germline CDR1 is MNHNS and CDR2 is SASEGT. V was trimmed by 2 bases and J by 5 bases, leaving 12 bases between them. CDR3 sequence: CASSETAAAYGYTF. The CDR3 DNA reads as TGTGCCAGCAGTGAAACGGCGGCGGCGTATGGCTACACCTTC.

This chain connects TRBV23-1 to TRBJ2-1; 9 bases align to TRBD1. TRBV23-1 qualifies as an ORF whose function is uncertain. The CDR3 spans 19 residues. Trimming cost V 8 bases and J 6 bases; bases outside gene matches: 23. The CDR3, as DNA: TGCGCCAGCCCGCCGATCGGCTTGATCAGGGACAGGGACCTCAATGAGCAGTTCTTC. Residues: CASPPIGLIRDRDLNEQFF.

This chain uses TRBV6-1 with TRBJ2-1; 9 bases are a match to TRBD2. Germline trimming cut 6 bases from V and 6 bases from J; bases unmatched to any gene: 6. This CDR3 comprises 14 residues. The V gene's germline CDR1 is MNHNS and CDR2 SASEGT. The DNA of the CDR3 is TGTGCCAGCAGCAAGGGACTAGCAACCAATGAGCAGTTCTTC. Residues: CASSKGLATNEQFF.

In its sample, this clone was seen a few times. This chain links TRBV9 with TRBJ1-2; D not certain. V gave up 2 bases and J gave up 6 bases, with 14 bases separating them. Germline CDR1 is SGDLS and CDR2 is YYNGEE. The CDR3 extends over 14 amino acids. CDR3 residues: CASSVDSGSHGYTF. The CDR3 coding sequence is TGTGCCAGCAGCGTCGATTCCGGGTCGCATGGCTACACCTTC.

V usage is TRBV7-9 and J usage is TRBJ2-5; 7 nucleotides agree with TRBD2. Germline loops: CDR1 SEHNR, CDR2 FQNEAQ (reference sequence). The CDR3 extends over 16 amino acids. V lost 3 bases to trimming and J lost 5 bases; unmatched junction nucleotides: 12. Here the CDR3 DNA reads TGTGCCAGCAGCTTCTTCGTGGGCGGGGGAAAGGAGACCCAGTACTTC. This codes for CASSFFVGGGKETQYF.

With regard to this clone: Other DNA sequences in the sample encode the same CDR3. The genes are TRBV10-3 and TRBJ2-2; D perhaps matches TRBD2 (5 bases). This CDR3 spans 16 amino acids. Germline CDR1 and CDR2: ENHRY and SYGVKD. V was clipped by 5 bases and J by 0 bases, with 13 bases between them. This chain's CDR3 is CAISRGQAANTGELFF. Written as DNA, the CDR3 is TGTGCCATCAGTCGAGGGCAGGCCGCGAACACCGGGGAGCTGTTTTTT.

In DNA form, the CDR3 reads TGTGCCAGCTCGGTGGGAGGGAACACTGAAGCTTTCTTT. Amino acids: CASSVGGNTEAFF. V is TRBV18 and J is TRBJ1-1, with D hard to call. V lost 6 bases, J lost 1 base, and 9 bases lay in between. This CDR3 region has 13 residues. CDR1 and CDR2 from the germline V gene are KGHSH and LQKENI.

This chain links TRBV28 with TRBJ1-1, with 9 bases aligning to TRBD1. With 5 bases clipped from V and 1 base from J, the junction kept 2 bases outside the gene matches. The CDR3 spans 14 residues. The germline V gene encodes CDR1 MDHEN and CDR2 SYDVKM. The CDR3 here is CASSRGQGNTEAFF. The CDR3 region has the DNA TGTGCCAGCAGTAGGGGACAGGGGAACACTGAAGCTTTCTTT.

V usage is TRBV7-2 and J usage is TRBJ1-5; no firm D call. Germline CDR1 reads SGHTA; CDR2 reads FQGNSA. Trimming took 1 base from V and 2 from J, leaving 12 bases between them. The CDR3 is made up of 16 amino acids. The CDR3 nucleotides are TGTGCCAGCAGCTTAGTTGGCAGGCAACGCAATCAGCCCCAGCATTTT. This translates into CASSLVGRQRNQPQHF.

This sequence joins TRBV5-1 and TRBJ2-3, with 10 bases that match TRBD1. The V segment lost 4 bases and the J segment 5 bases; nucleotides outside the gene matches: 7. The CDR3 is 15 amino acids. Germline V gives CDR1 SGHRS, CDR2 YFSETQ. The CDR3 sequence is CASSLPGQGIDTQYF. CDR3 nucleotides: TGCGCCAGCAGCCTTCCGGGACAGGGGATAGATACGCAGTATTTT. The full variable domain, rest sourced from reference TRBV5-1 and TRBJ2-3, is KAGVTQTPRYLIKTRGQQVTLSCSPISGHRSVSWYQQTPGQGLQFLFEYFSETQRNKGNFPGRFSGRQFSNSRSEMNVSTLELGDSALYLCASSLPGQGIDTQYFGPGTRLTVL.

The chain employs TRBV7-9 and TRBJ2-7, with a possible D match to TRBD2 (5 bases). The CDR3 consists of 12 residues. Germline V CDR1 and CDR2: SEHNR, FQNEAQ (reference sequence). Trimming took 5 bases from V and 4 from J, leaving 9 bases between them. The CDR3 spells CASSTRAYEQYF. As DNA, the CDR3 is TGTGCCAGCAGCACTAGAGCTTACGAGCAGTACTTC.